This passage covers 26 T cell receptor beta chains from one sample sequenced in a study of CD8 T cells in ankylosing spondylitis. TCRdb re-analysed the 5' RACE reads in MiXCR, keeping a single row per CDR3 protein. The sample comprises 250,000 to 350,000 distinct CDR3 sequences, around 20% of which are singletons, and roughly 8% rests with the top ten. Sequences were obtained from blood, either unsorted or a sorted T cell fraction (not recorded which). The receptor set was obtained from a male donor with ankylosing spondylitis or in good health (not recorded which).

This clonotype was found a few times. This sequence joins TRBV16 and TRBJ2-1; the D gene is possibly TRBD2 (5 bases). This CDR3 is built from 14 residues. Germline V gene lookup returns CDR1 KGHSY and CDR2 FQNENV. Deletions cut 4 bases from V and 7 bases from J, with 14 bases between. CDR3 sequence: CASSPTSLHNEQFF. The DNA of the CDR3 is TGTGCCAGCAGCCCTACTAGTCTTCATAATGAGCAGTTCTTC.

The chain is built from TRBV20-1 and TRBJ1-1; 7 bases map to TRBD1. CDR1 and CDR2 from the germline V gene are DFQATT and SNEGSKA (reference sequence). This CDR3 spans 13 amino acids. V trimming: 7 bases; J trimming: 1 base; junction bases outside the gene matches: 6. CDR3 bases: TGCAGTGTACCGACAGGGCCGAACACTGAAGCTTTCTTT. Encoded protein: CSVPTGPNTEAFF.

V is TRBV27 and J is TRBJ2-1; the match to TRBD1 covers 8 bases. Germline V lookup: CDR1 MNHEY, CDR2 SMNVEV (reference sequence). Losses at the gene ends were 4 bases for V and 6 bases for J; bases not matched to a gene: 2. There are 13 residues in the CDR3. CDR3 in DNA: TGTGCCAGCAGTTCCCAGGGGGCCAATGAGCAGTTCTTC. Protein sequence: CASSSQGANEQFF.

The gene calls are TRBV5-1 and TRBJ1-1, with TRBD1 identical over 7 bases. The V and J ends lost 4 bases and 2 bases, in that order; junction bases with no gene match: 8. The CDR3 runs 15 residues. The germline V gene has CDR1 SGHRS and CDR2 YFSETQ. CDR3 DNA sequence: TGCGCCAGCAGCAGGGAGGACAGGAGTAACACTGAAGCTTTCTTT. It specifies CASSREDRSNTEAFF.

Only a few counts were recorded for this clonotype. The chain joins TRBV9 to TRBJ2-1; 12 positions agree with TRBD2. Germline V gene data show CDR1 as SGDLS and CDR2 as YYNGEE. Trimming cost V 0 bases and J 4 bases; bases outside gene matches: 5. The CDR3 is made up of 17 amino acids. As DNA, the CDR3 is TGTGCCAGCAGCGTAGCGGGACTAGCGGGTCGGTACAATGAGCAGTTCTTC. Translated: CASSVAGLAGRYNEQFF.

This clonotype appeared many times. This chain connects TRBV20-1 to TRBJ2-7, with 10 bases that match TRBD2. The length of the CDR3 is 13 residues. Germline values: CDR1 DFQATT, CDR2 SNEGSKA (reference sequence). Losses at the gene ends were 6 bases for V and 7 bases for J; bases not matched to a gene: 9. The CDR3 DNA reads TGCAGTGCCAGCAGGCTAGCGGGAGTAGAGCAGTACGTC. Residues: CSASRLAGVEQYV.

In its sample, this clonotype was seen many times. The rearrangement joins TRBV5-1 to TRBJ2-3; D gene unclear. The CDR3 sequence is 16 residues long. V gave up 4 bases and J gave up 2 bases, with 17 bases separating them. Germline-derived CDR1 and CDR2 are SGHRS and YFSETQ. CDR3 sequence reads: CASSRGNKGDTDTQYF. The CDR3 DNA reads TGCGCCAGCAGCCGAGGCAATAAAGGAGACACAGATACGCAGTATTTT.

This clonotype occurred many times. This chain connects TRBV12-3 or TRBV12-4 to TRBJ1-6; 8 bases are shared with TRBD1. The CDR3 runs 16 residues. The junction had 6 bases not matched to a gene; V was cut back by 6 bases and J by 2 bases. The CDR3 here is CASSPDRAPYNSPLHF. CDR3 DNA: TGTGCCAGCAGCCCGGACAGGGCACCCTATAATTCACCCCTCCACTTT.

The sample holds a few counts of this clonotype. The genes are TRBV12-3 or TRBV12-4 and TRBJ2-1; 10 bases line up with TRBD2. This CDR3 contains 20 residues. The J segment lost 0 bases and the V segment lost 5 bases, leaving 16 bases of the junction unmatched. CDR3 protein: CASSMYLRAGGPSSYNEQFF. CDR3 DNA sequence: TGTGCCAGCAGTATGTATCTCCGAGCGGGGGGGCCCAGCTCCTACAATGAGCAGTTCTTC.

This clonotype showed up just a few times. This sequence joins TRBV5-1 and TRBJ2-3; D call uncertain. Deletions cut 1 base from V and 5 bases from J, with 11 bases between. This CDR3 spans 14 amino acids. Germline values: CDR1 SGHRS, CDR2 YFSETQ. This CDR3 reads CASSLQPSGDTQYF. The CDR3 nucleotides are TGCGCCAGCAGCTTGCAGCCGTCGGGAGATACGCAGTATTTT.

The rearrangement links TRBV28 to TRBJ2-3; tentatively, D is TRBD1 (6 bases). The CDR3 is 15 amino acids. V was clipped by 7 bases and J by 2 bases, with 16 bases between them. The germline V gene has CDR1 MDHEN and CDR2 SYDVKM. The CDR3 DNA follows: TGTGCCAGCAATGGGGGCGGTAGCGACACAGATACGCAGTATTTT. Its protein product is CASNGGGSDTDTQYF.

This clonotype was seen more than once but under ten times. As DNA, the CDR3 is TGTGCCACCCGACAGGGGAATCAGCCCCAGCATTTT. This translates into CATRQGNQPQHF. The V and J genes are TRBV12-3 or TRBV12-4 and TRBJ1-5; 8 nucleotides line up with TRBD1. V dropped 10 bases and J dropped 4; count of bases not matched to a gene: 3. This CDR3 has 12 residues.

Of note for this clonotype: A read error is possible here, since a much larger clone lies one base away. This rearrangement joins TRBV6-5 to TRBJ2-1; D call uncertain. Germline assignment: CDR1 MNHEY and CDR2 SVGAGI. This CDR3 has 11 residues. DNA of the CDR3: TGTGTCAGCAGTACTAACAATGAGCAGTTCTTC. It specifies CVSSTNNEQFF.

The genes are TRBV20-1 and TRBJ1-3; TRBD1 matches 10 bases. CDR1 is DFQATT, CDR2 SNEGSKA, per germline (reference sequence). With 6 bases clipped from V and 0 bases from J, the junction kept 8 bases outside the gene matches. This CDR3 has 16 residues. The CDR3 spells CSAKSWTGGSGNTIYF. In DNA, the CDR3 is TGCAGTGCAAAAAGCTGGACAGGGGGCTCTGGAAACACCATATATTTT.

This chain links TRBV11-2 with TRBJ1-6; D possibly corresponds to TRBD1 (6 bases). V was shortened by 6 bases and J by 0 bases, with 15 bases between the two germline ends. The V gene's germline CDR1 is SGHAT and CDR2 FQNNGV. The length of the CDR3 is 17 residues. The DNA for the CDR3 is TGTGCCAGCAGACCAGGACAGCTGAGCTCCTATAATTCACCCCTCCACTTT. Translated: CASRPGQLSSYNSPLHF.

This clonotype came up a few times. The chain links TRBV4-2 to TRBJ2-3; D unresolved. V was trimmed by 0 bases and J by 5 bases, leaving 9 bases between them. The CDR3 totals 14 residues. CDR1 is LGHNA and CDR2 is YNFKEQ in the germline V gene. CDR3 DNA sequence: TGTGCCAGCAGCCAAGATGCGGTCCTAGATACGCAGTATTTT. Translating it yields CASSQDAVLDTQYF.

The chain has TRBV28 and TRBJ2-3, with 8 bases identical to TRBD1. Per germline, CDR1 MDHEN and CDR2 SYDVKM. CDR3 length: 13 residues. V lost 8 bases and J lost 5; bases outside the gene matches: 6. The CDR3 here is CASETGAVDTQYF. For the CDR3, the DNA is TGTGCCAGCGAGACAGGGGCAGTAGATACGCAGTATTTT.

This clonotype was picked up a small number of times. The chain uses TRBV5-1 and TRBJ2-1, with 8 bases aligning to TRBD2. Trimming removed 4 bases from V and 2 bases from J; junction bases left unmatched: 5. The CDR3 has 15 amino acids. Looked up from germline, CDR1 is SGHRS and CDR2 is YFSETQ. For the CDR3, the DNA is TGCGCCAGCAGCACTACGGGAGGGCCCTACAATGAGCAGTTCTTC. Its protein product is CASSTTGGPYNEQFF.

In this sample, this clonotype turned up a few times. The chain has TRBV5-1 and TRBJ2-1; TRBD1 aligns across 11 bases. Germline CDR1 SGHRS, CDR2 YFSETQ. J was trimmed by 7 bases and V by 5 bases; bases with no gene match: 8. This CDR3 region has 15 residues. In nucleotides, the CDR3 is TGCGCCAGCAGGGACGGACAGGGGGCGAGGAATGAGCAGTTCTTC. Translated: CASRDGQGARNEQFF.

The rearrangement uses TRBV19 and TRBJ1-5, with TRBD1 identical over 7 bases. J lost 4 bases, V lost 4 bases, and 10 bases had no gene match. This CDR3 comprises 16 residues. In germline, CDR1 is LNHDA, CDR2 SQIVND (reference sequence). CDR3 protein: CASSTRDRVANQPQHF. CDR3 in DNA: TGTGCCAGTAGTACAAGAGACAGGGTCGCTAATCAGCCCCAGCATTTT.

This clonotype was counted only a few times. The rearrangement joins TRBV10-2 to TRBJ2-2; 8 bases fit TRBD1. There are 14 residues in the CDR3. V shed 8 bases and J 6 bases; nucleotides not matched to a gene: 8. Germline CDR1 reads WSHSY; CDR2 reads SAAADI. CDR3 DNA sequence: TGCGCCAGCGGTAGACAGGGGTCCTCCGGGGAGCTGTTTTTT. Its protein is CASGRQGSSGELFF.

This clonotype was seen only a few times. The V and J genes are TRBV5-1 and TRBJ2-5; 9 positions agree with TRBD2. V shed 3 bases and J 1 base; nucleotides not matched to a gene: 4. Germline V gene sequence: CDR1 SGHRS, CDR2 YFSETQ. The CDR3 has 15 residues. The CDR3 nucleotides are TGCGCCAGCAGCTCGGCGGGGGGGCCCCAAGAGACCCAGTACTTC. The encoded protein is CASSSAGGPQETQYF.

The sample holds a few counts of this clonotype. The rearrangement links TRBV9 to TRBJ2-2; D remains ambiguous. The CDR3 spans 15 residues. Germline V gives CDR1 SGDLS, CDR2 YYNGEE. V dropped 4 bases and J dropped 4 bases, with 14 bases sitting between them. CDR3 region: CASSPSGGFTGELFF. In DNA form, the CDR3 reads TGTGCCAGCAGCCCTTCCGGTGGGTTCACCGGGGAGCTGTTTTTT. Based on the CDR3 plus reference TRBV9 and TRBJ2-2, the full variable domain is DSGVTQTPKHLITATGQRVTLRCSPRSGDLSVYWYQQSLDQGLQFLIQYYNGEERAKGNILERFSAQQFPDLHSELNLSSLELGDSALYFCASSPSGGFTGELFFGEGSRLTVL.

J is TRBJ2-2 and V is TRBV7-2; TRBD2 aligns across 11 bases. The V gene's germline CDR1 is SGHTA and CDR2 FQGNSA. The CDR3 spans 16 residues. The ends lost 5 bases at V and 1 base at J; junction bases unmatched: 3. The CDR3 nucleotides read TGTGCCAGCAGCACGGGACTAGCGGTGAACACCGGGGAGCTGTTTTTT. It specifies CASSTGLAVNTGELFF.

Points on this clonotype: A much larger clonotype is one base distant, so this may be a read error. The rearrangement links TRBV12-3 or TRBV12-4 to TRBJ1-1, with D possibly TRBD1 on 6 matching bases. The CDR3 sequence is 16 residues long. The DNA for the CDR3 is TGTGCCAGCAGTCCGAACACAGGGAGAACGAACACTGAAACTTTCTTT. As protein: CASSPNTGRTNTETFF.

The chain has TRBV20-1 and TRBJ2-1; TRBD2 matches 12 bases. The CDR3 runs 15 residues. Germline CDR1 and CDR2: DFQATT and SNEGSKA (reference sequence). The V and J ends lost 2 bases and 4 bases, in that order; junction bases with no gene match: 3. The CDR3 nucleotides are TGCAGTGCTAGAAGGACTAGCGGGGTTTACAATGAGCAGTTCTTC. This gives the protein CSARRTSGVYNEQFF.